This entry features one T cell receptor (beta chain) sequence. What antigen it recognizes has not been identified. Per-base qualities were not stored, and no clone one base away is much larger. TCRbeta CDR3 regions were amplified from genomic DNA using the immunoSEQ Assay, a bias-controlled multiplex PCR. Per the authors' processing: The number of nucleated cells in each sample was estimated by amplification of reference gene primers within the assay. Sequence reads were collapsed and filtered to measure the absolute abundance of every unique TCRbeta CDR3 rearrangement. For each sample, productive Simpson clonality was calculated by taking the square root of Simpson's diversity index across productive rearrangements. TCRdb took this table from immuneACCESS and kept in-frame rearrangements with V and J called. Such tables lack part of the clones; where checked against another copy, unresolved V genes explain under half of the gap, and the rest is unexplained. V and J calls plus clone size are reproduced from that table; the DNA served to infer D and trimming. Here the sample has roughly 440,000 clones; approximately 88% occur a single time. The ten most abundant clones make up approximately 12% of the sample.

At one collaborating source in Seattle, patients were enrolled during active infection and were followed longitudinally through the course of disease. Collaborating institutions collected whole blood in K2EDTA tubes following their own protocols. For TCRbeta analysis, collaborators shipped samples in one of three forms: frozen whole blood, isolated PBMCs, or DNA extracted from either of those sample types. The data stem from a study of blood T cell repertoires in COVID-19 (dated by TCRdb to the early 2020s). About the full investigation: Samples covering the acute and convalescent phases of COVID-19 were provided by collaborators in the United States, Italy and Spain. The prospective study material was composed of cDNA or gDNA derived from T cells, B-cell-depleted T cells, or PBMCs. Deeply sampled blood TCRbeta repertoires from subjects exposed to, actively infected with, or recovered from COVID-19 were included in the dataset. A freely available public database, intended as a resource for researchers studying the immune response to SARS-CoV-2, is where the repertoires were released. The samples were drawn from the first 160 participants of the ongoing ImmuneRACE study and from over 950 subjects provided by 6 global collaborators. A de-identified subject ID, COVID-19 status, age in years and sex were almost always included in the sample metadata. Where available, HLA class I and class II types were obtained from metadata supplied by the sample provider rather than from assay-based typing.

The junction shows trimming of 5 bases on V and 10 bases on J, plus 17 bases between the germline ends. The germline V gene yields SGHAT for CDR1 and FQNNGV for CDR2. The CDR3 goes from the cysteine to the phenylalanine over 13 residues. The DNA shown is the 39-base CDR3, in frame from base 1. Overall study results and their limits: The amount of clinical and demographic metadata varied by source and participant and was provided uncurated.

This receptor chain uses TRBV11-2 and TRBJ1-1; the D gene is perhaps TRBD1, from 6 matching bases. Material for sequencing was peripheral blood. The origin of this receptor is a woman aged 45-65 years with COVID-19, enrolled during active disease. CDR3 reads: CASSATMGGAAFF. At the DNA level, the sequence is TGTGCCAGCAGCGCCACTATGGGGGGGGCAGCTTTCTTT.